These 15 T cell receptor beta chains originate from one sample sequenced in a study of somatic mutations in cytotoxic T cells in rheumatoid arthritis. Method: immunoSEQ multiplex PCR; TCRdb's copy keeps in-frame clones and lacks some. The data contain roughly 35,000 clones, under 85% of them singletons. Sequencing was carried out using CD8+ T cells sorted from blood. The receptors were sampled from a man aged 35-49 years in good health.

This sequence joins TRBV10-3 and TRBJ1-4; tentatively, D is TRBD1 (5 bases). Germline V gene sequence: CDR1 ENHRY, CDR2 SYGVKD. V lost 2 bases, J lost 5 bases, and 12 bases lay in between. The CDR3 has 15 amino acids. The CDR3 DNA reads TGTGCCATCAGTGAGGGGGGGTCCGTGAATGAAAAACTGTTTTTT. Amino acid sequence: CAISEGGSVNEKLFF.

The CDR3 nucleotides read TGTGCCAGCAGCAATAAACTAGCGAAGACCTACGAGCAGTACTTC. Protein sequence: CASSNKLAKTYEQYF. The V gene is TRBV21-1, the J gene TRBJ2-7; no check of the table's D call, TRBD2, against the DNA was made. TRBV21-1 is listed as a pseudogene. The CDR3 length is 15 residues.

J is TRBJ1-5 and V is TRBV28; D is unclear. The CDR3 is 14 residues long. V gave up 6 bases and J gave up 0 bases, with 9 bases separating them. Germline lookup yields CDR1 MDHEN and CDR2 SYDVKM. The CDR3 DNA is TGTGCCAGCAGAGGGCTCGATAGCAATCAGCCCCAGCATTTT. This codes for CASRGLDSNQPQHF.

This clone was observed a few times. V is TRBV9 and J is TRBJ1-1, with D uncertain. CDR3 length: 15 residues. V dropped 0 bases and J dropped 3 bases, with 12 bases sitting between them. The germline V gene has CDR1 SGDLS and CDR2 YYNGEE. CDR3 sequence: CASSVDGVSDTEAFF. As DNA, the CDR3 is TGTGCCAGCAGCGTAGACGGGGTTTCGGACACTGAAGCTTTCTTT.

This chain connects TRBV7-9 to TRBJ1-2, with TRBD1 as a possible D gene (5 bases). Trimming left V 6 bases short and J 1 base short, with 15 bases between. CDR3 length: 15 amino acids. Germline V lookup: CDR1 SEHNR, CDR2 FQNEAQ (reference sequence). CDR3 region: CASSPPGLNNYGYTF. The DNA of the CDR3 is TGTGCCAGCAGTCCCCCGGGGCTGAATAACTATGGCTACACCTTC.

This clone appeared once. This CDR3 is CASKGTTNIYEQYF. CDR3 sequence (DNA): TGTGCCAGCAAGGGGACCACCAACATCTACGAGCAGTACTTC. The chain is built from TRBV21-1 and TRBJ2-7. TRBV21-1 is tagged as a pseudogene. The CDR3 has 14 amino acids.

The J gene is TRBJ2-7, the V gene TRBV5-6; no clear D. The CDR3 is made up of 11 amino acids. The germline CDR1 and CDR2 sequences are SGHDT and YYEEEE. Trimming removed 0 bases at V and 7 bases at J, with 5 bases between. The DNA of the CDR3 is TGTGCCAGCAGCTTGGGAGAGGAGCAGTACTTC. It codes for CASSLGEEQYF. Supplemented by reference TRBV5-6 and TRBJ2-7, the full variable domain reads DAGVTQSPTHLIKTRGQQVTLRCSPKSGHDTVSWYQQALGQGPQFIFQYYEEEERQRGNFPDRFSGHQFPNYSSELNVNALLLGDSALYLCASSLGEEQYFGPGTRLTVT.

The CDR3 is CASSLDHTEAFF. CDR3 DNA: TGTGCCAGCAGCTTAGACCACACTGAAGCTTTCTTT. The V and J genes are TRBV7-8 and TRBJ1-1; D is uncertain. CDR1 SGHVS and CDR2 FQNEAQ come from the germline V gene. V lost 1 base, J lost 3 bases, and 3 bases lay in between. This CDR3 has 12 amino acids.

This clone was recorded once. This rearrangement joins TRBV7-9 to TRBJ2-7, with D perhaps being TRBD1 or TRBD2 (5 bases each). The CDR3 has 15 amino acids. Trimming removed 4 bases from V and 5 bases from J, with 18 bases in between. Germline assignment: CDR1 SEHNR and CDR2 FQNEAQ (reference sequence). DNA for the CDR3: TGTGCCAGCAGCTCATTCGGGGCAGGAAAGGACGAGCAGTACTTC. This codes for CASSSFGAGKDEQYF. The whole variable domain, remainder taken from reference TRBV7-9 and TRBJ2-7, is DTGVSQNPRHKITKRGQNVTFRCDPISEHNRLYWYRQTLGQGPEFLTYFQNEAQLEKSRLLSDRFSAERPKGSFSTLEIQRTEQGDSAMYLCASSSFGAGKDEQYFGPGTRLTVT.

This clone was seen a single time. V gene TRBV30 combines with J gene TRBJ1-2, with unresolved D. Trimming took off 1 base at V and 4 bases at J, with 10 bases between the two ends. The CDR3 is 13 residues long. Germline values: CDR1 GTSNPN, CDR2 SVGIG (reference sequence). The CDR3 DNA follows: TGTGCCTGGAGTGACAGCGTGTTCTATGGCTACACCTTC. Translated, it gives CAWSDSVFYGYTF.

This clone is a singleton in its sample. CDR3 DNA sequence: TGTGCCAGCAGCTCCCCCGGGGGGGGCGGGGGCCAAGAGACCCAGTACTTC. Its protein is CASSSPGGGGGQETQYF. The chain has TRBV7-9 and TRBJ2-5, with TRBD2 matching 8 bases. The trim removed 4 bases at V and 1 base at J, leaving 11 bases unmatched. The CDR3 is 17 residues long. CDR1 is SEHNR and CDR2 is FQNEAQ in the germline V gene (reference sequence).

The rearrangement joins TRBV27 to TRBJ2-3; no clear D. The CDR3 covers 11 residues. V was cut by 4 bases and J by 3 bases, with 2 bases left in between. Germline V gene data show CDR1 as MNHEY and CDR2 as SMNVEV (reference sequence). The DNA of the CDR3 is TGTGCCAGCAGTTCAACAGATACGCAGTATTTT. Its translation is CASSSTDTQYF.

V and J are TRBV4-1 and TRBJ2-3, with 8 bases aligning to TRBD2. With V trimmed by 0 bases and J by 5 bases, 7 bases remained unmatched. Germline V lookup: CDR1 MGHRA, CDR2 YSYEKL. The CDR3 has 16 amino acids. Here the CDR3 reads CASSQDGAGVIDTQYF. CDR3 DNA sequence: TGCGCCAGCAGCCAAGACGGAGCGGGAGTGATAGATACGCAGTATTTT.

The V call is TRBV6-5, the J call TRBJ2-7; D gene ambiguous. The CDR3 length is 14 residues. Germline V gene lookup returns CDR1 MNHEY and CDR2 SVGAGI. Trimming left V 0 bases short and J 3 bases short, with 9 bases between. Here the CDR3 DNA reads TGTGCCAGCAGTTACTCGACCCTGTACTACGAGCAGTACTTC. Amino acids: CASSYSTLYYEQYF.

The rearrangement uses TRBV7-6 and TRBJ2-7, with D perhaps TRBD2 (6 bases). V lost 5 bases to trimming and J lost 2 bases, with 10 bases between them. CDR3 length: 13 amino acids. In germline, CDR1 is SGHVS, CDR2 FNYEAQ. Here the CDR3 DNA reads TGTGCCAGCAGCGGGGGAGGACCCTACGAGCAGTACTTC. This gives the protein CASSGGGPYEQYF.